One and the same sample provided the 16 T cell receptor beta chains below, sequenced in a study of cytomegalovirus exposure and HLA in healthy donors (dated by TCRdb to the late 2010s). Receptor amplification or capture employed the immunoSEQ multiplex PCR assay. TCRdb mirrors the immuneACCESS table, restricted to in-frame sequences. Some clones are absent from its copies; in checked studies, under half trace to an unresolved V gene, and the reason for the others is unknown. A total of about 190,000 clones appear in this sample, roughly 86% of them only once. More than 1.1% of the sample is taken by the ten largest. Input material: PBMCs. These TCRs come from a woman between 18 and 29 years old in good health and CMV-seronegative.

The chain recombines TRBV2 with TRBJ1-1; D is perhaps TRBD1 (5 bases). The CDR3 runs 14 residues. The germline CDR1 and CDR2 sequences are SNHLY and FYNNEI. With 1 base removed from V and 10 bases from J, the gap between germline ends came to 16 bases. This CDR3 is CASSEGFRTYLAFF. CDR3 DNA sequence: TGTGCCAGCAGTGAAGGTTTTAGGACATACTTAGCTTTCTTT.

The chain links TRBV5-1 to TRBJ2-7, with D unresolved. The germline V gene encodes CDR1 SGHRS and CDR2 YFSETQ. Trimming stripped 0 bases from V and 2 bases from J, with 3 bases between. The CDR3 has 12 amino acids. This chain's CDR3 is CASSLVAYEQYF. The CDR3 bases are TGCGCCAGCAGCTTGGTCGCCTACGAGCAGTACTTC.

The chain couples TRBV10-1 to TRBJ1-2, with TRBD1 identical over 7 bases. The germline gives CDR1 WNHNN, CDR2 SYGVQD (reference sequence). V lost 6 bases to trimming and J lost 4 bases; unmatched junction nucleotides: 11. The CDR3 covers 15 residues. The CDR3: CASSQNLGDSYGYTF. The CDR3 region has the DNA TGCGCCAGCAGCCAGAACTTGGGGGACAGCTATGGCTACACCTTC.

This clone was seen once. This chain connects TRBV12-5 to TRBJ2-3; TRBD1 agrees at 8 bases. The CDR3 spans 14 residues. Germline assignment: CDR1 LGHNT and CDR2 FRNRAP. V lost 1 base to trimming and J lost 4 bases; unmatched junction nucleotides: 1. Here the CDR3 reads CASGLGTGPDTQYF. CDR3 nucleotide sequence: TGTGCTAGTGGTTTGGGGACAGGGCCAGATACGCAGTATTTT.

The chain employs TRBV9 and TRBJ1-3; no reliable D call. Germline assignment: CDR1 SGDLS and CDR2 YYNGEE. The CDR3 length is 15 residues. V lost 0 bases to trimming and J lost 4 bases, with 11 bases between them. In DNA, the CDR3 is TGTGCCAGCAGCGTAGGACCAGGATCAGGAAACACCATATATTTT. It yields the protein CASSVGPGSGNTIYF.

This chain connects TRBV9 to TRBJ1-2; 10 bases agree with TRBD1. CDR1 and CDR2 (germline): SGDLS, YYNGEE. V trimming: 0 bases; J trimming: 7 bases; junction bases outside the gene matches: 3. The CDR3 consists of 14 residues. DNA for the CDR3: TGTGCCAGCAGCGTAGGGACAGGGGGTGGTGGCTACACCTTC. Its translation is CASSVGTGGGGYTF.

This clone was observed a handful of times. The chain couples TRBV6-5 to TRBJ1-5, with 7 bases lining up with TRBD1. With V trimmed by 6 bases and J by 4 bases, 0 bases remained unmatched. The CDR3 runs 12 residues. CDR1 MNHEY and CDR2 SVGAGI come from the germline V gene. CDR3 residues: CASRTGNQPQHF. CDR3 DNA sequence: TGTGCCAGCAGGACAGGGAATCAGCCCCAGCATTTT.

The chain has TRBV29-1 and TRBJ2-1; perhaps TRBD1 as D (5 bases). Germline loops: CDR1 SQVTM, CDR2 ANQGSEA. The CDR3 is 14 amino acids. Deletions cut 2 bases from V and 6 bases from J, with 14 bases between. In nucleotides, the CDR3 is TGCAGCGTTGAAAGGGTGCGAGACAGCAATGAGCAGTTCTTC. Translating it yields CSVERVRDSNEQFF.

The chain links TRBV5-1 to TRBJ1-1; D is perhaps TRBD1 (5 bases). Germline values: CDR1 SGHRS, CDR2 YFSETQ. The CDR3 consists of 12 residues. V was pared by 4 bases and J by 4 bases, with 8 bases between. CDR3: CASSGQGTEAFF. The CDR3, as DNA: TGCGCCAGCAGCGGGCAGGGCACTGAAGCTTTCTTT.

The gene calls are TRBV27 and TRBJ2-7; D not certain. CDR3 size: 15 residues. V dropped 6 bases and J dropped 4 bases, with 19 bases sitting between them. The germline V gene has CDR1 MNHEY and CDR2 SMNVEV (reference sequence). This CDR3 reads CASSPGPERSYEQYF. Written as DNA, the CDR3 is TGTGCCAGCAGCCCCGGTCCGGAGAGGTCGTACGAGCAGTACTTC.

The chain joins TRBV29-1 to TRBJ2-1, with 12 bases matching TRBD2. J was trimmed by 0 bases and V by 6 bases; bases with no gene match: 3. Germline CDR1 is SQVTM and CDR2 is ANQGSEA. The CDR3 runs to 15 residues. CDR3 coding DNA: TGCAGCGTGGGGGGACTAGCGGGCTCCTACAATGAGCAGTTCTTC. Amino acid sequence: CSVGGLAGSYNEQFF.

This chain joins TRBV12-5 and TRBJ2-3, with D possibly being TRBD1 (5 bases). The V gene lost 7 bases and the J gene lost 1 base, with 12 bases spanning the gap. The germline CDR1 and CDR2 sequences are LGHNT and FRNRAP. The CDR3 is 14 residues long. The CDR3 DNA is TGTGCTAGTGTGCTAGGGGTAGGCACAGATACGCAGTATTTT. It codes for CASVLGVGTDTQYF.

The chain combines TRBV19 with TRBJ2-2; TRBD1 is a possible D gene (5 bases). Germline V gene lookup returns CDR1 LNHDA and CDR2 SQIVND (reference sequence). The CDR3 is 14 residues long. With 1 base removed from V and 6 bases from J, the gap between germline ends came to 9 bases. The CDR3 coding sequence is TGTGCCAGTAGTATAGGGGGCGCATCCGGGGAGCTGTTTTTT. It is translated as CASSIGGASGELFF.

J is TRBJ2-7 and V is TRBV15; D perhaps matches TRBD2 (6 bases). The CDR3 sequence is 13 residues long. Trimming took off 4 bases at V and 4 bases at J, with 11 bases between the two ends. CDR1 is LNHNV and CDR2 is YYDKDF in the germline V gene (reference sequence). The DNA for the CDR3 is TGTGCCACCAGCAACTGGGGGACTTACGAGCAGTACTTC. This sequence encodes CATSNWGTYEQYF.

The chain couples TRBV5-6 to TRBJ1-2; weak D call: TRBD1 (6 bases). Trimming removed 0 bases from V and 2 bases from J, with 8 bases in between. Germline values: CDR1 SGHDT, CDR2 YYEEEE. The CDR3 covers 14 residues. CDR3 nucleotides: TGTGCCAGCAGCTTGGGACAGGCCAACTATGGCTACACCTTC. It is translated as CASSLGQANYGYTF.

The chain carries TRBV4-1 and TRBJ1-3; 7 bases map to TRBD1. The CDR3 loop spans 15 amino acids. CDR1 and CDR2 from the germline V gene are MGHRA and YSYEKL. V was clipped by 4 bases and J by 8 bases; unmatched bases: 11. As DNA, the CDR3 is TGCGCCAGCAGCCCCCAGGGGGTCCCAAGGGACACCATATATTTT. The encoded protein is CASSPQGVPRDTIYF.